This T cell receptor beta chain was recorded in a study of OX40 agonist ivuxolimab in advanced cancers. Across the whole study: Averaging roughly 60 years in age, with a range of about 23 to 90, the cohort was 82.7% male.

As to this clone: No antigen is known for it.

The V and J ends lost 4 bases and 1 base, in that order; junction bases with no gene match: 10. This CDR3 region has 19 residues. Germline V gives CDR1 SGHRS, CDR2 YFSETQ. The method was immunoSEQ multiplex PCR; TCRdb's version includes in-frame clones alone and lacks a portion of them. Of around 80,000 clones listed, about 87% are singletons. Overall study results and limits: By week 6 at 0.1 to 3.0 mg/kg, blood CD4+ and CD8+ T cells had expanded clonally.

V usage is TRBV5-1 and J usage is TRBJ2-2, with 13 bases aligning to TRBD2. This specimen consisted of CD4+ or CD8+ T cells sorted from blood, obtained in a trial of the OX40 agonist ivuxolimab. This clonotype was sampled from an adult with an advanced solid tumor such as melanoma, head and neck, liver or kidney cancer. The CDR3 spells CASSPRTSGGIWNTGELFF. The CDR3 DNA is TGCGCCAGCAGCCCCCGGACTAGCGGGGGTATCTGGAACACCGGGGAGCTGTTTTTT.